This is a list of T cell receptor beta chains from one sample in a study of identical twins. Each CDR3 protein gets one entry after TCRdb re-called the 5' RACE reads with MiXCR. The sample carries approximately 530,000 distinct CDR3 sequences, about a fifth recorded once. This same sample was also taken into another study, of yellow fever vaccine responses in identical twins.

The specimen sequenced was CD4+ T cells sorted from blood. The receptor set was obtained from a woman aged 18-29 years in good health. Each CDR3 is given without its conserved first and last residue. The D gene is left open where the match is weak.

d_gene | v_gene | CDR3aa
. | TRBV11-2 | ASSLGVGPTGELF
. | TRBV29-1 | SVAGQGQEKLF
TRBD2 | TRBV3-1 | ASSPGGASRNEQF
. | TRBV5-1 | ASSLVGLQTTDTQY
TRBD2 | TRBV7-9 | ASRKAAGGGHEQY
. | TRBV6-1 | ARKEKETQY
. | TRBV4-1 | ASSQEVTAGNTEAF
. | TRBV20-1 | SARDPRSNQPQH
. | TRBV7-8 | ASSLGGTAKNIQY
TRBD2 | TRBV2 | ASSDSGTSGSNEQF
. | TRBV7-6 | ASSLSPGGGSNQPQH
TRBD1 | TRBV5-1 | ASSSGQAQRTEAF
. | TRBV5-6 | ASSFSVEETQY
TRBD1 | TRBV12-3/TRBV12-4 | ASSRDRGYYEQY
. | TRBV12-3/TRBV12-4 | ASSFRSAQPHLSPLH
. | TRBV5-1 | ASSMGGTDTQY
TRBD2 | TRBV7-6 | ASSLGDYLQGKF
. | TRBV27 | ASRPNRDTYEQY
. | TRBV6-1 | ASSEENPGRKLDTQY
TRBD2 | TRBV12-3/TRBV12-4 | ASSFGLAQETQY
. | TRBV7-2 | ASSFFSRNTGELF
. | TRBV29-1 | SVEWWGSGANVLT
TRBD1 | TRBV20-1 | SAPDRTSNQPQH